One and the same sample provided the 20 T cell receptor beta chains below, sequenced in a study of cytomegalovirus exposure and HLA in healthy donors. Here immunoSEQ multiplex PCR was the method, and the copy in TCRdb shows in-frame clones only, minus some. The table records about 76,000 clones, roughly 94% of them present only once. The sample consisted of PBMCs. These receptors all stem from a young woman in good health and CMV-seropositive.

The V and J genes are TRBV9 and TRBJ2-7, with 10 bases identical to TRBD1. Germline V gives CDR1 SGDLS, CDR2 YYNGEE. Trimming removed 3 bases from V and 7 bases from J; junction bases left unmatched: 7. This CDR3 comprises 14 residues. CDR3 DNA: TGTGCCAGCAGCGCGACAGGGGGCGCGAGTGAGCAGTACTTC. It is translated as CASSATGGASEQYF.

V usage is TRBV4-1 and J usage is TRBJ1-6; 11 bases are shared with TRBD1. Germline lookup yields CDR1 MGHRA and CDR2 YSYEKL. The V segment lost 2 bases and the J segment 8 bases; nucleotides outside the gene matches: 11. The length of the CDR3 is 18 residues. The CDR3 spells CASSQFPGDRGSYSPLHF. In DNA, the CDR3 is TGCGCCAGCAGCCAATTCCCCGGGGACAGGGGGTCCTATTCACCCCTCCACTTT.

A few counts support this clone. The chain couples TRBV6-4 to TRBJ1-2; 8 bases are shared with TRBD1. J lost 6 bases, V lost 2 bases, and 8 bases had no gene match. Germline V lookup: CDR1 MRHNA, CDR2 SNTAGT. The CDR3 is 15 amino acids. The CDR3 loop reads CASSDGAGGIDGYTF. The CDR3 region has the DNA TGTGCCAGCAGTGACGGGGCAGGGGGCATAGATGGCTACACCTTC.

The gene calls are TRBV27 and TRBJ2-2; D is unresolved. V was cut by 3 bases and J by 0 bases, with 8 bases left in between. The CDR3 has 15 residues. CDR1 is MNHEY, CDR2 SMNVEV, per germline (reference sequence). This CDR3 is CASSLRGPNTGELFF. CDR3 DNA: TGTGCCAGCAGTTTGAGAGGCCCGAACACCGGGGAGCTGTTTTTT.

V and J are TRBV6-1 and TRBJ2-1, with TRBD2 matching over 11 bases. Germline-derived CDR1 and CDR2 are MNHNS and SASEGT. The V segment lost 1 base and the J segment 0 bases; nucleotides outside the gene matches: 8. The CDR3 is made up of 19 amino acids. The CDR3 spells CASSEEAELAGVSYNEQFF. The CDR3 DNA reads TGTGCCAGCAGTGAAGAGGCGGAACTAGCGGGAGTCTCCTACAATGAGCAGTTCTTC.

The count of this clone is one. For the CDR3, the DNA is TGCAGCGTCGACAGGGAAGCTTTCTTT. Translation: CSVDREAFF. V is TRBV29-1 and J is TRBJ1-1; TRBD1 might be the D (6 bases). The germline V gene encodes CDR1 SQVTM and CDR2 ANQGSEA. There are 9 residues in the CDR3. V was shortened by 6 bases and J by 8 bases, with 7 bases between the two germline ends.

This chain uses TRBV6-1 with TRBJ2-1, with D unresolved. The germline V and J ends were trimmed by 3 bases and 6 bases, with 6 bases remaining between them. Germline CDR1 and CDR2: MNHNS and SASEGT. This CDR3 has 12 amino acids. As DNA, the CDR3 is TGTGCCAGCAGTGATCCGGGCAATGAGCAGTTCTTC. The encoded protein is CASSDPGNEQFF.

The chain carries TRBV6-1 and TRBJ2-7; possibly TRBD1 for D (5 bases). This CDR3 is 14 amino acids long. V dropped 7 bases and J dropped 3 bases, with 16 bases sitting between them. Per the germline V gene, CDR1 is MNHNS and CDR2 is SASEGT. The CDR3 reads CASTTARVGYEQYF. CDR3 bases: TGTGCCAGCACCACAGCCAGGGTCGGCTACGAGCAGTACTTC.

This sequence joins TRBV27 and TRBJ2-1; D remains ambiguous. The CDR3 spans 12 residues. V lost 5 bases, J lost 4 bases, and 6 bases lay in between. Germline CDR1 and CDR2: MNHEY and SMNVEV (reference sequence). The CDR3 reads CASSRSYNEQFF. The CDR3 region has the DNA TGTGCCAGCAGTCGGAGTTACAATGAGCAGTTCTTC.

The chain carries TRBV18 and TRBJ2-5; D is ambiguous. Germline assignment: CDR1 KGHSH and CDR2 LQKENI. The CDR3 runs 14 residues. Trimming took off 3 bases at V and 5 bases at J, with 13 bases between the two ends. CDR3 loop: CASSPRSSSETQYF. CDR3 DNA: TGTGCCAGCTCACCTCGGAGTAGTTCTGAGACCCAGTACTTC.

The chain links TRBV9 to TRBJ2-2; D unclear. This CDR3 comprises 12 residues. V was pared by 7 bases and J by 8 bases, with 12 bases between. Per the germline V gene, CDR1 is SGDLS and CDR2 is YYNGEE. CDR3 sequence reads: CASRSLRGELFF. CDR3 bases: TGTGCCAGCCGAAGCCTGAGGGGGGAGCTGTTTTTT.

The chain has TRBV27 and TRBJ1-3, with D unresolved. This CDR3 has 15 amino acids. V was trimmed by 2 bases and J by 0 bases, leaving 8 bases between them. In germline, CDR1 is MNHEY, CDR2 SMNVEV (reference sequence). In nucleotides, the CDR3 is TGTGCCAGCAGTTTAACCATGAGCTCTGGAAACACCATATATTTT. It codes for CASSLTMSSGNTIYF.

CDR3 nucleotide sequence: TGCGCCAGCAGCCAAGATCGGACTAGCGGCCTGGGAAATGAGCAGTTCTTC. This gives the protein CASSQDRTSGLGNEQFF. The J gene is TRBJ2-1, the V gene TRBV4-3; TRBD2 matches at 10 bases. Germline V gene lookup returns CDR1 LGHNA and CDR2 YSLEER. Unmatched junction bases numbered 9, after V lost 0 bases and J lost 7 bases. The CDR3 has 17 amino acids.

The gene calls are TRBV7-9 and TRBJ1-4; tentative D call: TRBD1 (6 bases). With 7 bases removed from V and 5 bases from J, the gap between germline ends came to 11 bases. Looked up from germline, CDR1 is SEHNR and CDR2 is FQNEAQ (reference sequence). The CDR3 contains 13 residues. DNA of the CDR3: TGTGCCAGCAACGGACAGCGGAATGAAAAACTGTTTTTT. Its translation is CASNGQRNEKLFF. The whole variable domain, filled in from reference TRBV7-9 and TRBJ1-4, reads DTGVSQNPRHKITKRGQNVTFRCDPISEHNRLYWYRQTLGQGPEFLTYFQNEAQLEKSRLLSDRFSAERPKGSFSTLEIQRTEQGDSAMYLCASNGQRNEKLFFGSGTQLSVL.

The chain joins TRBV19 to TRBJ2-2; possibly TRBD2 for D (5 bases). Germline CDR1 LNHDA, CDR2 SQIVND (reference sequence). The ends were cut back, 1 base at V and 0 bases at J, with 6 bases in the middle. The CDR3 consists of 15 residues. Here the CDR3 reads CASSIGGTNTGELFF. The CDR3 DNA reads as TGTGCCAGTAGTATAGGAGGGACGAACACCGGGGAGCTGTTTTTT.

The chain carries TRBV27 and TRBJ2-3, with TRBD2 matching over 7 bases. The CDR3 totals 18 residues. Per germline, CDR1 MNHEY and CDR2 SMNVEV (reference sequence). The J segment lost 1 base and the V segment lost 2 bases, leaving 12 bases of the junction unmatched. The CDR3 protein is CASSLISVLASRTDTQYF. The CDR3 coding sequence is TGTGCCAGCAGTTTAATCAGCGTACTAGCGTCTCGCACAGATACGCAGTATTTT.

The chain recombines TRBV30 with TRBJ2-7, with a possible D match to TRBD1 (5 bases). Germline V CDR1 and CDR2: GTSNPN, SVGIG (reference sequence). V shed 2 bases and J shed 1 base, with 6 bases lying between them. CDR3 length: 12 residues. The CDR3 region has the DNA TGTGCCTGGAGTAGGGGTTCCTACGAGCAGTACTTC. Its protein is CAWSRGSYEQYF.

V gene TRBV4-1 combines with J gene TRBJ1-5; D is possibly TRBD1 (6 bases). V was cut by 4 bases and J by 1 base, with 14 bases left in between. The CDR3 covers 16 residues. Per the germline V gene, CDR1 is MGHRA and CDR2 is YSYEKL. CDR3 DNA sequence: TGCGCCAGCAGCCTAGGAAGAGGGGGAAGCAATCAGCCCCAGCATTTT. This translates into CASSLGRGGSNQPQHF.

CDR3 sequence: CASRILAGGRVDTQYF. Written as DNA, the CDR3 is TGTGCCAGCAGAATACTAGCGGGAGGAAGGGTAGATACGCAGTATTTT. The chain joins TRBV27 to TRBJ2-3; 12 bases agree with TRBD2. The CDR3 loop spans 16 amino acids. Unmatched junction bases numbered 9, after V lost 6 bases and J lost 5 bases. Germline V gene sequence: CDR1 MNHEY, CDR2 SMNVEV (reference sequence).

This chain uses TRBV29-1 with TRBJ2-7; no clear D gene. Germline V gene sequence: CDR1 SQVTM, CDR2 ANQGSEA. This CDR3 spans 13 amino acids. Trimming left V 4 bases short and J 0 bases short, with 10 bases between. The CDR3 spells CSVVSQSSYEQYF. DNA for the CDR3: TGCAGCGTTGTCTCACAGAGCTCCTACGAGCAGTACTTC.